This TCR beta chain appears in the sequencing data of a study of blood T cell repertoires in COVID-19. Across the whole study: COVID-19 samples, acute and convalescent, were from the United States, Italy and Spain.

The germline V gene has CDR1 MNHEY and CDR2 SMNVEV (reference sequence). This CDR3 spans 14 amino acids. Trimming at V came to 5 bases and at J to 6 bases, leaving 7 bases not matched to a gene. Clones were sequenced by immunoSEQ multiplex PCR, and TCRdb holds only the in-frame ones, with some missing. Of a few hundred thousand clones in the sample, roughly 80% were seen once. The V and J genes are TRBV27 and TRBJ1-1; 9 bases are shared with TRBD1. The receptor comes from a human donor in a cohort sampled during active COVID-19. Material: peripheral blood. The CDR3 region is CASSPWTGEAEAFF. The CDR3 nucleotides read TGTGCCAGCAGTCCTTGGACAGGGGAAGCTGAAGCTTTCTTT.